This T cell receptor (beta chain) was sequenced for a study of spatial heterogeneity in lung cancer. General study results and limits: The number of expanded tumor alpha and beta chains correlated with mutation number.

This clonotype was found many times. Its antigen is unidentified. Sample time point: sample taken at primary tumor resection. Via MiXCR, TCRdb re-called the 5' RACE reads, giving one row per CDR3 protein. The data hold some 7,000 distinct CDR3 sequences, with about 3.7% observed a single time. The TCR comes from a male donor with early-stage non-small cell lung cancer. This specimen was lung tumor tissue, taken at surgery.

The chain's CDR3 is CASRGVNEKLFF. The CDR3 DNA reads as TGTGCCAGCAGGGGCGTAAATGAAAAACTGTTTTTT. The chain links TRBV3-1 to TRBJ1-4, with D unresolved. Trimming took off 6 bases at V and 5 bases at J, with 7 bases between the two ends. Germline V lookup: CDR1 LGHDT, CDR2 YNNKEL (reference sequence). The CDR3 sequence is 12 residues long.